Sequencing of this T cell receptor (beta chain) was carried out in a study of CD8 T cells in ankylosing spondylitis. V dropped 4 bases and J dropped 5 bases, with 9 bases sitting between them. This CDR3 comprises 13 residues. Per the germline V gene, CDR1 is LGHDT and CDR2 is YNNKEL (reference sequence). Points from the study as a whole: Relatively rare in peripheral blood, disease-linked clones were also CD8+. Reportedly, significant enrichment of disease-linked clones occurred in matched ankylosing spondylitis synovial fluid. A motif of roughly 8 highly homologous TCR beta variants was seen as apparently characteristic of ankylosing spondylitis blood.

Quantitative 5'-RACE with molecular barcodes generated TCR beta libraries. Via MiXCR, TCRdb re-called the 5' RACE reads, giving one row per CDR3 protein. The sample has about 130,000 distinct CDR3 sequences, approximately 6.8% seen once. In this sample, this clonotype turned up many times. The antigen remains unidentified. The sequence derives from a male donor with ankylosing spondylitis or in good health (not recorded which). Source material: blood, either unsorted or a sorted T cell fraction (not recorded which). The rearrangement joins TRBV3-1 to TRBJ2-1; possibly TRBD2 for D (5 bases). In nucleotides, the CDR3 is TGTGCCAGCAGCCTCGGGGTAGACAATGAGCAGTTCTTC. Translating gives CASSLGVDNEQFF.